A selection of T cell receptor beta chains follows, all from one sample in a study of identifying expanded T cells in peripheral blood. Profiling relied on immunoSEQ multiplex PCR, and the TCRdb table lists in-frame clones only, not all of them. The data show approximately 59,000 clones, with roughly 90% seen just once and 3.5% to 4.5% held by the top ten. The sample was blood. Receptors originate from a person between 18 and 69 years old in good health. The CDR3 runs from the conserved cysteine through the conserved F or W. A D gene is named only where the DNA matches it firmly. The size field is filled for only some rows; it gives once, few, many or a size class.

>TRBV6-5|TRBJ2-3|-|-
CASSLPGTQYF
TGTGCCAGCAGTCTCCCCGGTACGCAGTATTTT
>TRBV6-5|TRBJ2-5|TRBD2|once
CASTTSGGAETQYF
TGTGCCAGCACCACTAGCGGGGGGGCGGAGACCCAGTACTTC
>TRBV7-9|TRBJ1-3|-|-
CASSFGISGNTIYF
TGTGCCAGCAGCTTCGGCATCTCTGGAAACACCATATATTTT
>TRBV9|TRBJ2-7|-|-
CASSEPRGGSKRQGTFYEQYF
TGTGCCAGCAGCGAGCCCCGTGGGGGGTCTAAAAGACAGGGTACGTTTTACGAGCAGTACTTC
>TRBV6-5|TRBJ2-5|-|once
CASSYSDSQETQYF
TGTGCCAGCAGTTACTCTGACAGCCAAGAGACCCAGTACTTC
>TRBV14|TRBJ2-1|-|-
CASSQEYRREQFF
TGTGCCAGCAGCCAAGAGTACCGAAGGGAGCAGTTCTTC
>TRBV4-1|TRBJ2-2|TRBD2|-
CASSQSRTSGGGELFF
TGCGCCAGCAGCCAATCTAGGACTAGCGGGGGCGGGGAGCTGTTTTTT
>TRBV18|TRBJ2-7|TRBD2|-
CASSPPQGGGTSEQYF
TGTGCCAGCTCACCACCGCAGGGCGGGGGGACGTCTGAGCAGTACTTC
>TRBV29-1|TRBJ2-7|TRBD1|once
CSVSDRGPGEQYF
TGCAGCGTTAGTGACAGGGGGCCTGGCGAGCAGTACTTC
>TRBV7-2|TRBJ1-1|-|-
CASSRDLNTEAFF
TGTGCCAGCAGTCGGGATTTGAACACTGAAGCTTTCTTT
>TRBV25-1|TRBJ1-4|TRBD1|-
CASSELDRRTLNEKLFF
TGTGCCAGCAGTGAACTGGACAGGAGGACCCTTAATGAAAAACTGTTTTTT
>TRBV5-1|TRBJ2-2|TRBD2|-
CASSPTSGGTGELFF
TGCGCCAGCAGCCCAACTAGCGGAGGCACCGGGGAGCTGTTTTTT
>TRBV19|TRBJ1-2|TRBD1|-
CASSVQLRDRYGYTF
TGTGCCAGTAGTGTGCAACTCCGGGACAGATATGGCTACACCTTC
>TRBV28|TRBJ2-3|-|-
CASSLRMEVGVTQYF
TGTGCCAGCAGTTTAAGGATGGAGGTGGGGGTTACGCAGTATTTT
>TRBV5-6|TRBJ2-2|-|-
CASSSMAGSSTGELFF
TGTGCCAGCAGCTCCATGGCGGGATCGAGCACCGGGGAGCTGTTTTTT
>TRBV6-5|TRBJ2-7|-|-
CASSPGLPALEQYF
TGTGCCAGCAGCCCCGGGCTCCCAGCATTGGAGCAGTACTTC
>TRBV5-1|TRBJ2-1|-|-
CASSKGLSVDEQFF
TGCGCCAGCAGTAAGGGTTTGAGCGTGGATGAGCAGTTCTTC
>TRBV15|TRBJ2-1|TRBD2|once
CATSRQALLAGGRYEQFF
TGTGCCACCAGCAGACAGGCGCTACTAGCGGGAGGGCGGTATGAGCAGTTCTTC
>TRBV10-3|TRBJ2-5|-|-
CAISRQHQETQYF
TGTGCCATCAGCCGACAGCACCAAGAGACCCAGTACTTC
>TRBV11-2|TRBJ1-6|-|-
CASSLRGMENSPLHF
TGTGCCAGCAGCTTACGGGGTATGGAGAATTCACCCCTCCACTTT
>TRBV27|TRBJ2-1|-|-
CASSWGGLGYNEQFF
TGTGCCAGCAGTTGGGGCGGCTTGGGGTACAATGAGCAGTTCTTC
>TRBV5-1|TRBJ2-3|-|-
CASSPTAAGRTDTQYF
TGCGCCAGCAGCCCCACCGCGGCGGGGAGGACAGATACGCAGTATTTT
>TRBV7-2|TRBJ1-6|-|-
CASSLGATVENSPLHF
TGTGCCAGCAGCTTGGGGGCTACAGTGGAGAATTCACCCCTCCACTTT
>TRBV7-9|TRBJ2-2|-|-
CASSRDTGELFF
TGTGCCAGCAGCCGAGACACCGGGGAGCTGTTTTTT
>TRBV9|TRBJ2-7|-|-
CASSPGYGSSYEQYF
TGTGCCAGCAGCCCAGGGTACGGATCATCCTACGAGCAGTACTTC
>TRBV7-6|TRBJ2-2|-|-
CASSLSRLPAGELFF
TGTGCCAGCAGCTTAAGTCGACTGCCGGCCGGGGAGCTGTTTTTT
>TRBV11-2|TRBJ1-1|-|-
CASSPGTPTPRNTEAFF
TGTGCCAGCAGCCCCGGGACCCCTACCCCTAGGAACACTGAAGCTTTCTTT
>TRBV10-3|TRBJ2-3|TRBD1|-
CAISARTGGSTDTQYF
TGTGCCATCAGTGCTCGGACAGGGGGTAGCACAGATACGCAGTATTTT
>TRBV19|TRBJ1-2|-|-
CASSMSGGNYGYTF
TGTGCCAGTAGTATGAGCGGCGGGAACTATGGCTACACCTTC
>TRBV5-1|TRBJ1-2|TRBD1|-
CASSLEPGQGYGYTF
TGCGCCAGCAGCTTGGAGCCGGGACAGGGCTATGGCTACACCTTC
>TRBV19|TRBJ2-1|TRBD1|-
CASSKRGQGYEQFF
TGTGCCAGTAGTAAAAGGGGACAGGGCTATGAGCAGTTCTTC
>TRBV7-9|TRBJ1-2|-|-
CASSLEAFGGYTF
TGTGCCAGCAGCTTAGAGGCTTTCGGGGGCTACACCTTC
>TRBV5-1|TRBJ2-5|-|few
CASSLRGLQETQYF
TGCGCCAGCAGCTTGCGGGGCCTCCAAGAGACCCAGTACTTC
>TRBV5-1|TRBJ2-5|-|few
CASSLIPGETQYF
TGCGCCAGCAGCTTGATCCCGGGGGAGACCCAGTACTTC
>TRBV7-9|TRBJ2-5|TRBD2|few
CASSFGRRIGETQYF
TGTGCCAGCAGCTTCGGGAGGAGGATAGGGGAGACCCAGTACTTC
>TRBV30|TRBJ2-7|-|-
CAWSLDPSYEQYF
TGTGCCTGGAGTCTGGACCCATCCTACGAGCAGTACTTC
>TRBV4-3|TRBJ2-1|TRBD2|few
CASSETSGGAWQFF
TGCGCCAGCAGCGAGACTAGCGGGGGGGCTTGGCAGTTCTTC
>TRBV7-6|TRBJ1-2|-|-
CASSPAGTIYGYTF
TGTGCCAGCAGCCCGGCCGGGACAATATATGGCTACACCTTC
>TRBV5-5|TRBJ2-3|-|-
CASTRPLDTQYF
TGTGCCAGCACCCGGCCCTTGGATACGCAGTATTTT
>TRBV4-1|TRBJ2-3|-|-
CASRAGTPHTDTQYF
TGCGCCAGCCGCGCCGGGACTCCTCACACAGATACGCAGTATTTT
>TRBV7-9|TRBJ2-5|-|-
CASSLGVGDQETQYF
TGTGCCAGCAGCTTAGGGGTGGGGGACCAAGAGACCCAGTACTTC
>TRBV10-2|TRBJ1-5|TRBD1|once
CASAQGDNQPQHF
TGCGCCAGCGCCCAGGGGGATAATCAGCCCCAGCATTTT
>TRBV7-2|TRBJ2-7|-|-
CASSSQEGSSYEQYF
TGTGCCAGCAGCTCGCAGGAAGGGAGCTCCTACGAGCAGTACTTC
>TRBV5-1|TRBJ2-7|-|-
CASSLEQGGHSYEQYF
TGCGCCAGCAGCTTGGAGCAGGGGGGGCACTCCTACGAGCAGTACTTC
>TRBV4-3|TRBJ2-3|TRBD2|-
CASSPRTSDTDTQYF
TGCGCCAGCAGCCCTAGGACTAGCGACACAGATACGCAGTATTTT
>TRBV4-2|TRBJ2-3|-|-
CASSQAYTDTQYF
TGTGCCAGCAGCCAAGCCTACACAGATACGCAGTATTTT
>TRBV7-6|TRBJ1-6|-|once
CASSLARGIGRGDSPLHF
TGTGCCAGCAGCTTAGCTCGGGGCATCGGGCGGGGAGATTCACCCCTCCACTTT
>TRBV6-1|TRBJ1-5|TRBD1|once
CASSEGGTGRVSNQPQHF
TGTGCCAGCAGTGAGGGAGGGACAGGGCGAGTCAGCAATCAGCCCCAGCATTTT
>TRBV29-1|TRBJ2-1|-|-
CSILVPNEQFF
TGCAGCATACTAGTACCCAATGAGCAGTTCTTC
>TRBV13|TRBJ1-2|TRBD1|-
CASSLAPRDRAEGYTF
TGTGCCAGCAGCTTAGCCCCCCGCGACAGGGCGGAGGGCTACACCTTC